There are many counts of the clone carrying this T cell receptor (beta chain). Its antigen remains unknown. A single record per CDR3 protein comes from TCRdb applying MiXCR to the 5' RACE reads. The sample carries 50,000 to 70,000 distinct CDR3 sequences, about 6% recorded once. This record belongs to a study of early T cells in non-severe SARS-CoV-2 infection. Study context: It was bulk RNA from unsorted whole blood that was sequenced, and the chains were unpaired. General study results and limits: Using VDJdb, the matching emphasized anti-spike CD8 responses while missing private and CD4 specificities.

The germline CDR1 and CDR2 sequences are MDHEN and SYDVKM. With V trimmed by 8 bases and J by 6 bases, 4 bases remained unmatched. The CDR3 loop spans 12 amino acids. Sequenced material: whole blood, taken at baseline. This clonotype was sampled from an adult who was a healthcare worker with PCR-confirmed SARS-CoV-2 infection or an uninfected control (not recorded which). The J gene is TRBJ1-3, the V gene TRBV28; 7 bases align to TRBD1. The CDR3 protein is CASGQAENTIYF. CDR3 DNA: TGTGCCAGCGGACAGGCTGAAAACACCATATATTTT.